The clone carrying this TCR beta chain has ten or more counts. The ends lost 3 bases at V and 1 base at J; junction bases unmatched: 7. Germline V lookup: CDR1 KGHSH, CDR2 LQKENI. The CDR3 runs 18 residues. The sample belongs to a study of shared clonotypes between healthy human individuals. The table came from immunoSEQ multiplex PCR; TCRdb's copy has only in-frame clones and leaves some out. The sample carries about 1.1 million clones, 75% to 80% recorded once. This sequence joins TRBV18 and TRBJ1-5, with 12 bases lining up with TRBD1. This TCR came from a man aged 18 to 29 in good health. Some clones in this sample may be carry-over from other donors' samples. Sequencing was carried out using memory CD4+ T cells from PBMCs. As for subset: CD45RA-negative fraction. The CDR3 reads CASSPVGTGGGSNQPQHF. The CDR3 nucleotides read TGTGCCAGCTCACCGGTTGGGACAGGGGGCGGGAGCAATCAGCCCCAGCATTTT.